Below are 26 T cell receptor beta chains sequenced from a single sample in a study of blood T cells in healthy people across ages. Together with a sample-barcoded 5' primer, a J-beta primer mix was included in a second PCR lasting about 7 to 12 cycles. MiXCR was run by TCRdb on the 5' RACE reads, yielding one entry per CDR3 protein. This table holds about 730,000 distinct CDR3 sequences, around 46% found once. The sample consisted of blood. The receptor source for this set is a woman between 55 and 75 years old in good health.

As for this clonotype: This CDR3 is missing its conserved last phenylalanine or tryptophan, likely due to a read error. It is unclear where the CDR3 begins or ends on the DNA, so no DNA is shown, and the CDR3 is as TCRdb lists it. The rearrangement joins TRBV7-2 to TRBJ2-1; the table names TRBD1, a call not compared with the DNA. Per germline, CDR1 SGHTA and CDR2 FQGNSA. The CDR3 spans 16 amino acids, including both terminal residues. CDR3 region: CASSPGQRLYGYTFGS.

The rearrangement links TRBV18 to TRBJ2-5; weak D call: TRBD2 (7 bases). The J call may be faulty, since TRBJ2-7 better matches the DNA end. CDR3 length: 15 residues. From germline, CDR1 is KGHSH and CDR2 LQKENI. The CDR3 nucleotides read TGTGCCAGCTCCCCCAACGTGGGGGGGCCGAACGAGCAGTACTTC. The encoded protein is CASSPNVGGPNEQYF.

The J gene is TRBJ2-1, the V gene TRBV20-1; 7 nucleotides match TRBD1. The assigned J gene may be wrong: the sequence end matches TRBJ2-7 better. The CDR3 covers 18 residues. The germline V gene encodes CDR1 DFQATT and CDR2 SNEGSKA (reference sequence). CDR3 in DNA: TGCAGTGCTAAGGGGGCAGGGGCCGGGGTTAGATCCTACAATGAGCAGTACTTC. Its protein is CSAKGAGAGVRSYNEQYF.

This clonotype has ten or more counts. The chain has TRBV29-1 and TRBJ1-5; D may be TRBD1 (6 bases). Germline V gene lookup returns CDR1 SQVTM and CDR2 ANQGSEA. The CDR3 sequence is 12 residues long. V was pared by 4 bases and J by 3 bases, with 7 bases between. The CDR3: CSVAGANQPQHF. DNA for the CDR3: TGCAGCGTTGCAGGGGCCAATCAGCCCCAGCATTTT.

J is TRBJ1-5 and V is TRBV21-1; the D segment call TRBD1 is taken from the table without a DNA check. TRBV21-1 constitutes a pseudogene. The CDR3 sequence is 15 residues long. The CDR3 nucleotides are TGTGCCAGCAGCAAAGCGGGTCCGGGGGAACAGCCCCAGCATTTT. Amino acid sequence: CASSKAGPGEQPQHF.

The rearrangement uses TRBV29-1 and TRBJ2-3; 11 bases match TRBD1. Losses at the gene ends were 6 bases for V and 1 base for J; bases not matched to a gene: 6. Germline V gene sequence: CDR1 SQVTM, CDR2 ANQGSEA. The CDR3 covers 15 residues. The CDR3 region has the DNA TGCAGCGTCGTGGGACAGGGGGGCCGCACAGATACGCAGTATTTT. The encoded protein is CSVVGQGGRTDTQYF.

This clonotype was seen repeatedly, ten times or more. The V and J genes are TRBV6-2 or TRBV6-3 and TRBJ2-7, with TRBD2 matching over 12 bases. J gave up 5 bases and V 4 bases, and 6 bases lay outside the gene matches. The CDR3 is 15 amino acids. Germline lookup yields CDR1 MNHEY and CDR2 SVGEGT. CDR3 sequence: CASSLTSGSTNEQYF. DNA for the CDR3: TGTGCCAGCAGTTTGACTAGCGGGAGTACAAACGAGCAGTACTTC.

The chain uses TRBV28 and TRBJ2-3, with 10 bases lining up with TRBD1. Germline V gene sequence: CDR1 MDHEN, CDR2 SYDVKM. This CDR3 region has 15 residues. V was clipped by 6 bases and J by 3 bases; unmatched bases: 6. Written as DNA, the CDR3 is TGTGCCAGCAGCCGGGACAGGGGCCTGACAGATACGCAGTATTTT. Protein product: CASSRDRGLTDTQYF.

In this sample, this clonotype turned up a few times. The chain is built from TRBV3-1 and TRBJ2-6, with D maybe TRBD1 (6 bases). The CDR3 extends over 16 amino acids. CDR1 is LGHDT, CDR2 YNNKEL, per germline (reference sequence). Trimming took off 3 bases at V and 1 base at J, with 10 bases between the two ends. CDR3 in amino acids: CASSQGATSGANVLTF. In DNA form, the CDR3 reads TGTGCCAGCAGCCAGGGGGCCACTTCTGGGGCCAACGTCCTGACTTTC.

This clonotype was observed at least ten times. This chain links TRBV20-1 with TRBJ2-7; 8 nucleotides align to TRBD2. The CDR3 spans 15 residues. Unmatched junction bases numbered 8, after V lost 1 base and J lost 3 bases. Germline CDR1 DFQATT, CDR2 SNEGSKA (reference sequence). The DNA of the CDR3 is TGCAGTGCTAGAGCCGTCGGACTAGCTAACTACGAGCAGTACTTC. Its translation: CSARAVGLANYEQYF.

The rearrangement links TRBV7-8 to TRBJ2-7; D is possibly TRBD1 or TRBD2 (5 bases each). The CDR3 has 15 residues. Germline V CDR1 and CDR2: SGHVS, FQNEAQ. V was shortened by 10 bases and J by 1 base, with 20 bases between the two germline ends. CDR3 residues: CATTVGRGESYEQYF. CDR3 sequence (DNA): TGTGCCACTACGGTAGGGAGAGGGGAATCCTACGAGCAGTACTTC.

In regard to this clonotype: An end of the junction differs from the germline gene, which may be a read error. The chain recombines TRBV7-7 with TRBJ2-5, with 9 bases identical to TRBD1. The CDR3 consists of 15 residues. Per germline, CDR1 SSHAT and CDR2 FNYEAQ (reference sequence). The CDR3 DNA is TGTGCTAGCAGCTTAGGCGGACAGGGGTTAGAGACCCAGTACTTC. The encoded protein is CASSLGGQGLETQYF.

The V gene is TRBV6-6, the J gene TRBJ2-1, with a tentative D call TRBD2 (5 bases). The CDR3 runs 16 residues. Germline CDR1 is MNHNY and CDR2 is SVGAGI (reference sequence). V shed 0 bases and J shed 6 bases, with 15 bases lying between them. CDR3 region: CASSYSLSGSGNEQFF. The CDR3 nucleotides are TGTGCCAGCAGTTACTCCTTGAGCGGCAGTGGCAATGAGCAGTTCTTC.

This clonotype was observed a few times. The chain has TRBV21-1 and TRBJ1-2; TRBD1, the table's D call, lacks a check against the DNA. TRBV21-1 is listed as a pseudogene. The CDR3 extends over 13 amino acids. The CDR3 sequence: CASSIGQGCGYTF. CDR3 sequence (DNA): TGTGCCAGCAGCATCGGGCAGGGATGCGGCTACACCTTC.

A note on this clonotype: No conserved phenylalanine or tryptophan ends this CDR3, so it is likely a read error. The chain uses TRBV6-2 or TRBV6-3 and TRBJ2-1; D is perhaps TRBD2 (6 bases). The DNA end favors TRBJ2-7, so the J call may be wrong. Germline V gene data show CDR1 as MNHEY and CDR2 as SVGEGT. The CDR3 runs to 14 residues. The CDR3 region has the DNA TGTGCCAGTAAGGTAGCGGAGACCTACAATGAGCAGTACTTG. It translates to CASKVAETYNEQYL.

This clonotype was found a few times. The chain combines TRBV5-6 with TRBJ2-1, with TRBD2 as a possible D gene (5 bases). The V gene's germline CDR1 is SGHDT and CDR2 YYEEEE. The CDR3 covers 11 residues. Trimming removed 6 bases from V and 6 bases from J, with 7 bases in between. CDR3 sequence: CASTDFNEQFF. The CDR3, as DNA: TGTGCCAGCACGGACTTCAATGAGCAGTTCTTC.

CDR3 region: CASGGTWDTGELFF. The CDR3 DNA sequence: TGTGCCAGCGGAGGGACTTGGGACACCGGGGAGCTGTTTTTT. The rearrangement links TRBV6-2 or TRBV6-3 to TRBJ2-2, with a possible D match to TRBD2 (6 bases). The CDR3 is 14 residues long. Trimming shortened V by 8 bases and J by 3 bases, and 13 bases separated the two germline ends. CDR1 and CDR2 from the germline V gene are MNHEY and SVGEGT.

The V gene is TRBV20-1, the J gene TRBJ2-1; 7 nucleotides agree with TRBD2. Gene TRBJ2-7 matches the end of the DNA better, so the J call may be wrong. This CDR3 is built from 14 residues. Germline-derived CDR1 and CDR2 are DFQATT and SNEGSKA (reference sequence). Here the CDR3 reads CSARESTSYNEQYF. The CDR3 DNA follows: TGCAGTGCTAGAGAATCGACTAGCTACAATGAGCAGTACTTC.

This clonotype was picked up one time. One end of the junction fails to match germline, which may point to a read error. J is TRBJ2-7 and V is TRBV7-2; perhaps TRBD1 as D (6 bases). The CDR3 covers 14 residues. Germline V gene sequence: CDR1 SGHTA, CDR2 FQGNSA. CDR3 loop: CSSSLYRDENEQYF. CDR3 nucleotides: TGTTCCAGCAGCTTATACAGGGACGAAAACGAGCAGTACTTC. Looking up the rest from reference TRBV7-2 and TRBJ2-7 gives the full variable domain: GAGVSQSPSNKVTEKGKDVELRCDPISGHTALYWYRQSLGQGLEFLIYFQGNSAPDKSGLPSDRFSAERTGGSVSTLTIQRTQQEDSAVYLCSSSLYRDENEQYFGPGTRLTVT.

The chain recombines TRBV5-1 with TRBJ2-1, with 10 bases that match TRBD1. CDR1 is SGHRS, CDR2 YFSETQ, per germline. Germline trimming cut 0 bases from V and 0 bases from J; bases unmatched to any gene: 3. CDR3 length: 17 amino acids. The CDR3 here is CASSLGTGGSSYNEQFF. The CDR3 DNA sequence: TGCGCCAGCAGCTTGGGGACAGGGGGGAGCTCCTACAATGAGCAGTTCTTC.

This clonotype occurred many times. This chain uses TRBV7-9 with TRBJ2-1; D remains ambiguous. The V end lost 1 base, the J end lost 5 bases, and 3 bases lay between the germline ends. Germline lookup yields CDR1 SEHNR and CDR2 FQNEAQ (reference sequence). The CDR3 totals 12 residues. CDR3 region: CASSLEHNEQFF. The CDR3 DNA sequence: TGTGCCAGCAGCTTAGAGCACAATGAGCAGTTCTTC.

This clonotype has only a few counts. The V gene is TRBV9, the J gene TRBJ2-4; perhaps TRBD1 as D (7 bases). CDR3 length: 14 residues. The V gene lost 3 bases and the J gene lost 6 bases, with 13 bases spanning the gap. CDR1 is SGDLS, CDR2 YYNGEE, per germline. Written as DNA, the CDR3 is TGTGCCAGCAGCGACCAGGGGGGCGGAAACATTCAGTACTTC. This codes for CASSDQGGGNIQYF.

This chain connects TRBV20-1 to TRBJ1-5; no reliable D call. The CDR3 sequence is 14 residues long. V dropped 0 bases and J dropped 7 bases, with 13 bases sitting between them. The germline V gene has CDR1 DFQATT and CDR2 SNEGSKA (reference sequence). The CDR3 DNA reads as TGCAGTGCTAGAGAAAGGGTAATGCGGCAGCCCCAGCATTTT. It is translated as CSARERVMRQPQHF.

This clonotype showed up just a few times. The rearrangement links TRBV27 to TRBJ1-2; D is uncertain. The CDR3 is 12 residues long. Deletions cut 6 bases from V and 7 bases from J, with 12 bases between. Germline V lookup: CDR1 MNHEY, CDR2 SMNVEV (reference sequence). DNA of the CDR3: TGTGCCAGCAGGTCACCTTCGCTTGGCTACACCTTC. Protein sequence: CASRSPSLGYTF.

V usage is TRBV12-3 or TRBV12-4 and J usage is TRBJ2-7; 9 positions match TRBD2. The CDR3 covers 14 residues. V was pared by 6 bases and J by 4 bases, with 7 bases of the junction left unmatched. In nucleotides, the CDR3 is TGTGCCAGCAGGGGGCAGGGACTAGCATACGAGCAGTACTTC. This gives the protein CASRGQGLAYEQYF.

This clonotype turned up a few times. The chain is built from TRBV20-1 and TRBJ2-1; TRBD2 matches at 9 bases. The germline gives CDR1 DFQATT, CDR2 SNEGSKA (reference sequence). The V gene end was trimmed by 2 bases and the J gene end by 4 bases; junction bases not matched to a gene: 3. This CDR3 has 14 residues. The CDR3: CSARIAGGYNEQFF. CDR3 DNA sequence: TGCAGTGCTAGAATCGCGGGGGGGTACAATGAGCAGTTCTTC.